Following are 21 T cell receptor beta chains from one sample sequenced in a study of shared clonotypes between healthy human individuals. CD45RO-negative, CCR7-positively selected cells formed the naive CD8 fraction, excluding terminally differentiated effector memory CD45RA+ cells. Sequenced by immunoSEQ multiplex PCR; TCRdb stores in-frame clones only, minus some. The sample yields about 2 million clones, just under 95% seen once. The specimen was naive CD8+ T cells sorted from blood. The receptors originated from a man aged 18 to 29 in good health.

With respect to this clone: This same CDR3 is encoded by further DNA sequences in the sample. This chain joins TRBV7-9 and TRBJ2-5, with TRBD2 matching over 11 bases. CDR1 is SEHNR, CDR2 FQNEAQ, per germline (reference sequence). After removal of 5 bases from V and 2 bases from J, the junction contained 4 bases not matched to a gene. The CDR3 totals 15 residues. The CDR3, as DNA: TGTGCCAGCAGCCCCGGGACTAGCGGACAAGAGACCCAGTACTTC. The encoded protein is CASSPGTSGQETQYF.

The CDR3 region is CASSLGTSGDGNEQFF. DNA for the CDR3: TGTGCCAGCAGCTTGGGGACTAGCGGGGATGGCAATGAGCAGTTCTTC. The chain couples TRBV5-4 to TRBJ2-1; TRBD2 agrees at 12 bases. Germline V gives CDR1 SGHNT, CDR2 YYREEE (reference sequence). This CDR3 is built from 16 residues. Unmatched junction bases numbered 4, after V lost 0 bases and J lost 6 bases.

The chain employs TRBV10-3 and TRBJ2-3; D is uncertain. This CDR3 comprises 11 residues. The V gene's germline CDR1 is ENHRY and CDR2 SYGVKD. Trimming took off 11 bases at V and 5 bases at J, with 11 bases between the two ends. CDR3 bases: TGTGCCGTTCGATGGGTAGATACGCAGTATTTT. The encoded protein is CAVRWVDTQYF.

The J gene is TRBJ1-2, the V gene TRBV7-9, with no clear D. Germline loops: CDR1 SEHNR, CDR2 FQNEAQ (reference sequence). This CDR3 has 15 amino acids. Deletions cut 4 bases from V and 8 bases from J, with 20 bases between. This CDR3 is CASSSFNYLEGGYTF. The CDR3 DNA reads TGTGCCAGCAGCTCGTTTAACTATCTGGAGGGCGGCTACACCTTC.

The chain recombines TRBV11-2 with TRBJ2-7; either TRBD1 or TRBD2 may fit D (5 bases each). Per the germline V gene, CDR1 is SGHAT and CDR2 is FQNNGV. V lost 7 bases and J 5 bases, leaving 15 bases between the germline ends. This CDR3 contains 13 residues. The CDR3 DNA follows: TGTGCCAGCACCGTTAGTGGGACGAACGAGCAGTACTTC. This gives the protein CASTVSGTNEQYF.

On this clone: The same CDR3 can be traced to other DNA sequences in this sample. This sequence joins TRBV13 and TRBJ2-7; D could derive from TRBD1 or TRBD2 (5 bases each). This CDR3 has 13 amino acids. Trimming shortened V by 3 bases and J by 3 bases, and 9 bases separated the two germline ends. Per the germline V gene, CDR1 is PRHDT and CDR2 is FYEKMQ (reference sequence). The CDR3 coding sequence is TGTGCCAGCAGCTTGGGACGGAACTACGAGCAGTACTTC. It encodes CASSLGRNYEQYF.

The rearrangement joins TRBV28 to TRBJ1-4; no definite D call. Trimming took off 3 bases at V and 8 bases at J, with 16 bases between the two ends. The CDR3 consists of 15 residues. The germline gives CDR1 MDHEN, CDR2 SYDVKM. The CDR3 spells CASSFPSEAGEKLFF. CDR3 coding DNA: TGTGCCAGCAGTTTCCCCAGCGAGGCGGGGGAAAAACTGTTTTTT.

CDR3 residues: CASSKDSFYYEQYF. DNA of the CDR3: TGTGCCAGCAGTAAGGACAGTTTCTACTACGAGCAGTACTTC. The chain carries TRBV6-5 and TRBJ2-7; a possible D gene is TRBD1 (6 bases). This CDR3 comprises 14 residues. Trimming removed 5 bases from V and 3 bases from J, with 14 bases in between. Germline CDR1 and CDR2: MNHEY and SVGAGI.

This chain links TRBV5-6 with TRBJ2-1; 15 bases are shared with TRBD2. CDR1 is SGHDT, CDR2 YYEEEE, per germline. After removal of 4 bases from V and 3 bases from J, the junction contained 8 bases not matched to a gene. The CDR3 has 18 residues. The CDR3 spells CASSIGLAGGYLYNEQFF. CDR3 coding DNA: TGTGCCAGCAGCATAGGACTAGCGGGGGGGTACCTCTACAATGAGCAGTTCTTC.

The V and J genes are TRBV4-3 and TRBJ1-6; D not resolved. Germline V lookup: CDR1 LGHNA, CDR2 YSLEER. The germline V and J ends were trimmed by 0 bases and 9 bases, with 15 bases remaining between them. This CDR3 comprises 16 residues. CDR3 residues: CASSQDRTDRGSPLHF. CDR3 in DNA: TGCGCCAGCAGCCAAGATCGAACAGACCGAGGTTCACCCCTCCACTTT.

The chain carries TRBV5-5 and TRBJ1-4; D unclear. The germline V gene encodes CDR1 SGHKS and CDR2 YYEKEE (reference sequence). This CDR3 region has 13 residues. Trimming took 2 bases from V and 7 from J, leaving 9 bases between them. CDR3 in amino acids: CASSFLPGEKLFF. Written as DNA, the CDR3 is TGTGCCAGCAGCTTTCTTCCAGGTGAAAAACTGTTTTTT.

The V call is TRBV19, the J call TRBJ1-1; 10 nucleotides agree with TRBD1. V lost 7 bases and J lost 6; bases outside the gene matches: 11. CDR3 length: 15 amino acids. CDR1 and CDR2 (germline): LNHDA, SQIVND (reference sequence). CDR3 nucleotides: TGTGCCAGTAAAGGGAAGACAGGGGGCATCTCTGAAGCTTTCTTT. Translation gives CASKGKTGGISEAFF.

This clone was seen only once. V gene TRBV6-5 combines with J gene TRBJ2-7; D may be TRBD1 or TRBD2 (6 bases each). The CDR3 length is 14 residues. The V and J ends lost 4 bases and 6 bases respectively, with 16 bases between them. CDR1 is MNHEY, CDR2 SVGAGI, per germline. The CDR3 spells CASSLGGLPSEQYF. The CDR3 DNA is TGTGCCAGCAGTTTAGGGGGACTCCCATCCGAGCAGTACTTC.

The chain combines TRBV9 with TRBJ2-1; 12 nucleotides agree with TRBD2. The CDR3 consists of 14 residues. V lost 1 base, J lost 10 bases, and 3 bases stayed unmatched. The germline CDR1 and CDR2 sequences are SGDLS and YYNGEE. The CDR3 here is CASSVYGLAGEQFF. The CDR3 DNA reads as TGTGCCAGCAGCGTATACGGACTAGCGGGGGAGCAGTTCTTC.

The chain recombines TRBV27 with TRBJ2-7, with 7 bases aligning to TRBD2. This CDR3 is built from 15 residues. Germline loops: CDR1 MNHEY, CDR2 SMNVEV (reference sequence). V dropped 3 bases and J dropped 2; count of bases not matched to a gene: 7. DNA of the CDR3: TGTGCCAGCAGTTTGCTAGCGGTGCCTACCTACGAGCAGTACTTC. Amino acid sequence: CASSLLAVPTYEQYF.

The chain has TRBV7-8 and TRBJ2-5; 7 bases align to TRBD2. Germline V gene data show CDR1 as SGHVS and CDR2 as FQNEAQ. This CDR3 has 17 amino acids. With V trimmed by 1 base and J by 4 bases, 12 bases remained unmatched. In nucleotides, the CDR3 is TGTGCCAGCAGCTTAGTTGCGGCGGGAGCTGTGCGAGAGACCCAGTACTTC. The encoded protein is CASSLVAAGAVRETQYF. Together with reference TRBV7-8 and TRBJ2-5, the CDR3 gives the full variable domain: GAGVSQSPRYKVAKRGQDVALRCDPISGHVSLFWYQQALGQGPEFLTYFQNEAQLDKSGLPSDRFFAERPEGSVSTLKIQRTQQEDSAVYLCASSLVAAGAVRETQYFGPGTRLLVL.

This sequence joins TRBV20-1 and TRBJ1-2; D is unresolved. V lost 2 bases and J lost 6, with 7 bases in between. Germline V lookup: CDR1 DFQATT, CDR2 SNEGSKA (reference sequence). The CDR3 spans 11 residues. The CDR3 bases are TGCAGTGCTAGATGGGAGGATGGCTACACCTTC. Its protein product is CSARWEDGYTF.

The chain employs TRBV4-1 and TRBJ1-3; D perhaps matches TRBD1 (6 bases). Trimming took off 0 bases at V and 7 bases at J, with 7 bases between the two ends. Germline V lookup: CDR1 MGHRA, CDR2 YSYEKL. The CDR3 loop spans 13 amino acids. The CDR3 sequence: CASSQDQGNTIYF. The DNA for the CDR3 is TGCGCCAGCAGCCAAGATCAGGGGAACACCATATATTTT.

This chain links TRBV10-2 with TRBJ2-3; TRBD2 might be the D (5 bases). Between the trimmed V and J ends, which lost 9 bases and 0 bases, there was a span of 16 bases. Germline CDR1 WSHSY, CDR2 SAAADI. The CDR3 loop spans 15 amino acids. CDR3 sequence: CASSAGTASTDTQYF. The CDR3 coding sequence is TGCGCCAGTTCCGCGGGTACCGCTAGCACAGATACGCAGTATTTT.

The chain joins TRBV30 to TRBJ2-2; 7 nucleotides match TRBD2. Germline trimming cut 4 bases from V and 5 bases from J; bases unmatched to any gene: 4. The CDR3 runs to 13 residues. Per germline, CDR1 GTSNPN and CDR2 SVGIG (reference sequence). The CDR3 sequence is CAWTGRETGELFF. The CDR3 DNA follows: TGTGCCTGGACAGGGCGGGAGACCGGGGAGCTGTTTTTT.

The chain joins TRBV9 to TRBJ1-1; D unclear. CDR3 length: 15 amino acids. Per the germline V gene, CDR1 is SGDLS and CDR2 is YYNGEE. V lost 3 bases and J lost 5, with 17 bases in between. The CDR3 region has the DNA TGTGCCAGCAGCGACCGGACGGGAAGTGGTACTGAAGCTTTCTTT. Translated: CASSDRTGSGTEAFF.